This T cell receptor beta chain was retrieved from a study of cytomegalovirus exposure and HLA in healthy donors. Researchers ran the PCR with 60 Vbeta and 13 Jbeta primers. Some clones are missing from TCRdb's copy, which holds only in-frame ones; the method was immunoSEQ multiplex PCR. The profile covers about 160,000 clones, with roughly 71% appearing a single time and around 7% taken by the ten largest. This clone was recorded only once. This clonotype was obtained from a male donor in good health and CMV-seropositive. The sequencing sample was made of PBMCs.

The CDR3 bases are TGTGCCAGCAGCCCCCTCAGGGGCGCTAGGGGCACTGAAGCTTTCTTT. This translates into CASSPLRGARGTEAFF. The V call is TRBV7-9, the J call TRBJ1-1; possible D gene TRBD1, 6 bases. V was clipped by 5 bases and J by 4 bases, with 20 bases between them. Germline lookup yields CDR1 SEHNR and CDR2 FQNEAQ (reference sequence). The CDR3 has 16 residues. Filled out from reference TRBV7-9 and TRBJ1-1, the complete variable domain reads DTGVSQNPRHKITKRGQNVTFRCDPISEHNRLYWYRQTLGQGPEFLTYFQNEAQLEKSRLLSDRFSAERPKGSFSTLEIQRTEQGDSAMYLCASSPLRGARGTEAFFGQGTRLTVV.